This passage covers 25 T cell receptor beta chains from one sample sequenced in a study of shared clonotypes between healthy human individuals (dated by TCRdb to 2019 to 2021). Libraries came from the immunoSEQ multiplex PCR assay. TCRdb obtained this table from immuneACCESS and retained in-frame rearrangements with V and J assigned. These tables miss some clones; where compared with another copy, unresolved V genes account for less than half of the shortfall, and the remainder is unexplained. The sample table shows a few million clones, and around 94% are seen once. Over 0.12% of the sample is taken by the ten largest. The sequencing input was naive CD4+ T cells sorted from blood. The cell subset or site label corresponds to: CD45RA+ positively selected. These receptors were collected from a man younger than 35 in good health.

The chain combines TRBV14 with TRBJ2-7; TRBD1 agrees at 9 bases. The CDR3 sequence is 15 residues long. Germline values: CDR1 SGHDN, CDR2 FVKESK. V trimming: 4 bases; J trimming: 3 bases; junction bases outside the gene matches: 7. The CDR3: CASSPGQGTLYEQYF. In nucleotides, the CDR3 is TGTGCCAGCAGCCCGGGACAGGGTACACTCTACGAGCAGTACTTC.

The rearrangement links TRBV19 to TRBJ1-2; 7 bases fit TRBD1. Trimming took 5 bases from V and 3 from J; bases not matched to a gene: 6. Per germline, CDR1 LNHDA and CDR2 SQIVND (reference sequence). This CDR3 contains 14 residues. DNA for the CDR3: TGTGCCAGTAGTCAACAGGGGATGGACTATGGCTACACCTTC. Its protein is CASSQQGMDYGYTF. Drawing the rest from reference TRBV19 and TRBJ1-2, the complete variable domain is DGGITQSPKYLFRKEGQNVTLSCEQNLNHDAMYWYRQDPGQGLRLIYYSQIVNDFQKGDIAEGYSVSREKKESFPLTVTSAQKNPTAFYLCASSQQGMDYGYTFGSGTRLTVV.

This clone was recorded only once. V gene TRBV5-4 combines with J gene TRBJ1-4, with D possibly being TRBD1 (5 bases). Trimming cost V 2 bases and J 7 bases, with 21 bases left between them. CDR3 length: 17 residues. The V gene's germline CDR1 is SGHNT and CDR2 YYREEE (reference sequence). The CDR3 is CASSFTLFGGGVEKLFF. As DNA, the CDR3 is TGTGCCAGCAGCTTTACGCTTTTCGGGGGGGGAGTTGAAAAACTGTTTTTT.

The chain uses TRBV10-1 and TRBJ1-2; D is perhaps TRBD1 (6 bases). Trimming stripped 4 bases from V and 6 bases from J, with 12 bases between. Germline V gene data show CDR1 as WNHNN and CDR2 as SYGVQD (reference sequence). The CDR3 length is 13 residues. The CDR3 region has the DNA TGCGCCAGCAGTGGAACAGGGAGGAATGGCTACACCTTC. Translated: CASSGTGRNGYTF.

The V call is TRBV25-1, the J call TRBJ1-1; 8 nucleotides agree with TRBD1. CDR1 is MGHDK, CDR2 SYGVNS, per germline. V was clipped by 2 bases and J by 1 base; unmatched bases: 9. This CDR3 contains 17 residues. The CDR3 DNA sequence: TGTGCCAGCAGTGAACCTTCAATCGGGACAGGGAACACTGAAGCTTTCTTT. It encodes CASSEPSIGTGNTEAFF.

J is TRBJ2-1 and V is TRBV10-3, with 8 bases that match TRBD2. The CDR3 is 13 amino acids. In germline, CDR1 is ENHRY, CDR2 SYGVKD. The V segment lost 5 bases and the J segment 6 bases; nucleotides outside the gene matches: 3. The DNA of the CDR3 is TGTGCCATCAGTCAACGGGAGGGCAATGAGCAGTTCTTC. Residues: CAISQREGNEQFF.

Details on this clone: This specimen includes other DNA sequences encoding the same CDR3. CDR3 sequence (DNA): TGTGCCAGCAGTGGGACAGGGGGTAATGAGCAGTTCTTC. Translation gives CASSGTGGNEQFF. The chain recombines TRBV2 with TRBJ2-1, with 10 bases that match TRBD1. CDR1 is SNHLY, CDR2 FYNNEI, per germline. V shed 4 bases and J 7 bases; nucleotides not matched to a gene: 1. CDR3 length: 13 amino acids.

The chain has TRBV10-3 and TRBJ2-1; 11 bases match TRBD2. With 4 bases clipped from V and 5 bases from J, the junction kept 4 bases outside the gene matches. The CDR3 consists of 15 residues. Germline V lookup: CDR1 ENHRY, CDR2 SYGVKD. In DNA form, the CDR3 reads TGTGCCATCAGTGGGACGACTAGCGGGAACAATGAGCAGTTCTTC. Protein product: CAISGTTSGNNEQFF.

This sequence joins TRBV27 and TRBJ2-3; TRBD2 is a possible D gene (6 bases). There are 16 residues in the CDR3. V was pared by 6 bases and J by 2 bases, with 18 bases between. The V gene's germline CDR1 is MNHEY and CDR2 SMNVEV (reference sequence). The CDR3 loop reads CASSLSSRGLTDTQYF. CDR3 nucleotide sequence: TGTGCCAGCAGCCTCTCCAGCCGGGGACTCACAGATACGCAGTATTTT.

A note on this clone: The same CDR3 can be traced to other DNA sequences in this sample. This chain uses TRBV27 with TRBJ1-4, with no clear D. Germline lookup yields CDR1 MNHEY and CDR2 SMNVEV (reference sequence). V lost 4 bases and J lost 4, with 10 bases in between. The CDR3 is 14 amino acids. The CDR3 loop reads CASSSSRDNEKLFF. The CDR3 bases are TGTGCCAGCAGTTCCTCCCGAGATAATGAAAAACTGTTTTTT.

This clone was found a few times. This sequence joins TRBV18 and TRBJ1-2, with 8 bases lining up with TRBD1. The CDR3 extends over 14 amino acids. Trimming removed 4 bases from V and 8 bases from J; junction bases left unmatched: 9. Germline values: CDR1 KGHSH, CDR2 LQKENI. The CDR3 nucleotides read TGTGCCAGCTCACTGCTGCAGGGGGCCGGAGGCTACACCTTC. This translates into CASSLLQGAGGYTF.

The J gene is TRBJ1-6, the V gene TRBV5-5; D perhaps matches TRBD1 (6 bases). The CDR3 has 14 residues. Per the germline V gene, CDR1 is SGHKS and CDR2 is YYEKEE (reference sequence). V was trimmed by 4 bases and J by 7 bases, leaving 12 bases between them. The chain's CDR3 is CASSQQGLNSPLHF. The CDR3 DNA is TGTGCCAGCAGCCAACAGGGCCTAAATTCACCCCTCCACTTT.

The V gene is TRBV2, the J gene TRBJ2-3, with 10 nucleotides matching TRBD1. The V gene's germline CDR1 is SNHLY and CDR2 FYNNEI. With V trimmed by 6 bases and J by 4 bases, 7 bases remained unmatched. The CDR3 spans 15 residues. The DNA for the CDR3 is TGTGCCAGCAGGTCGGACAGGGGGTTATCAGATACGCAGTATTTT. This sequence encodes CASRSDRGLSDTQYF.

J is TRBJ2-1 and V is TRBV2; 15 bases map to TRBD2. V trimming: 6 bases; J trimming: 11 bases; junction bases outside the gene matches: 8. The CDR3 is 15 amino acids. From germline, CDR1 is SNHLY and CDR2 FYNNEI. The CDR3 is CASSGTSGGKLKQFF. CDR3 coding DNA: TGTGCCAGCAGCGGGACTAGCGGGGGGAAATTGAAGCAGTTCTTC.

The J gene is TRBJ1-1, the V gene TRBV21-1. TRBV21-1 is a listed pseudogene. The CDR3 loop spans 15 amino acids. CDR3 in amino acids: CASSPRVAKPFEAFF. In nucleotides, the CDR3 is TGTGCCAGCAGCCCCCGGGTCGCCAAACCCTTCGAAGCTTTCTTT.

The chain recombines TRBV7-2 with TRBJ2-4; D gene uncertain. V was clipped by 5 bases and J by 4 bases, with 15 bases between them. The CDR3 spans 15 residues. The germline CDR1 and CDR2 sequences are SGHTA and FQGNSA. CDR3: CASSIDRSEKNIQYF. The CDR3, as DNA: TGTGCCAGCAGCATTGACCGGTCGGAGAAAAACATTCAGTACTTC. The full variable domain, completed using reference TRBV7-2 and TRBJ2-4, is GAGVSQSPSNKVTEKGKDVELRCDPISGHTALYWYRQSLGQGLEFLIYFQGNSAPDKSGLPSDRFSAERTGGSVSTLTIQRTQQEDSAVYLCASSIDRSEKNIQYFGAGTRLSVL.

The V call is TRBV7-8, the J call TRBJ1-1; D is possibly TRBD1 (5 bases). The V and J ends lost 0 bases and 0 bases respectively, with 11 bases between them. CDR3 length equals 16 residues. Looked up from germline, CDR1 is SGHVS and CDR2 is FQNEAQ. CDR3 residues: CASSLARDSVNTEAFF. DNA of the CDR3: TGTGCCAGCAGCTTAGCGAGAGACAGTGTGAACACTGAAGCTTTCTTT.

This clone showed up just a few times. This chain links TRBV18 with TRBJ1-1, with D uncertain. Per germline, CDR1 KGHSH and CDR2 LQKENI. V shed 3 bases and J shed 1 base, with 12 bases lying between them. The CDR3 is made up of 15 amino acids. The CDR3 nucleotides read TGTGCCAGCTCACCTCCGGGAATCTCGAACACTGAAGCTTTCTTT. Translating gives CASSPPGISNTEAFF.

This clone was seen once. This chain uses TRBV18 with TRBJ2-7; a possible D gene is TRBD2 (6 bases). Trimming took 3 bases from V and 2 from J, leaving 14 bases between them. The CDR3 is made up of 15 amino acids. Germline CDR1 and CDR2: KGHSH and LQKENI. This CDR3 is CASSPSLTGAYEQYF. CDR3 in DNA: TGTGCCAGCTCACCTTCGCTGACGGGGGCCTACGAGCAGTACTTC.

The V call is TRBV4-3, the J call TRBJ2-3; D is possibly TRBD2 (5 bases). Trimming shortened V by 0 bases and J by 11 bases, and 12 bases separated the two germline ends. Germline V gene sequence: CDR1 LGHNA, CDR2 YSLEER. CDR3 length equals 13 residues. CDR3 DNA: TGCGCCAGCAGCCAAGAGAAAGGGAGCAGGCAGTATTTT. Residues: CASSQEKGSRQYF.

V gene TRBV9 combines with J gene TRBJ2-1, with 13 bases matching TRBD2. CDR3 length: 19 residues. CDR1 is SGDLS and CDR2 is YYNGEE in the germline V gene. The ends lost 2 bases at V and 4 bases at J; junction bases unmatched: 12. In DNA, the CDR3 is TGTGCCAGCAGCGTTGAACTAGCGGGGGGGCCCGGGAGATACAATGAGCAGTTCTTC. Translating it yields CASSVELAGGPGRYNEQFF.

V gene TRBV23-1 combines with J gene TRBJ1-5; 9 bases align to TRBD1. TRBV23-1 is an open reading frame whose function is uncertain. The CDR3 extends over 16 amino acids. V shed 4 bases and J 4 bases; nucleotides not matched to a gene: 8. CDR3 coding DNA: TGCGCCAGCAGTCCGAACAGGGGGCTCGTTAATCAGCCCCAGCATTTT. Translating it yields CASSPNRGLVNQPQHF.

V usage is TRBV27 and J usage is TRBJ1-2; D is unresolved. Germline V lookup: CDR1 MNHEY, CDR2 SMNVEV (reference sequence). Trimming stripped 6 bases from V and 5 bases from J, with 16 bases between. This CDR3 comprises 14 residues. CDR3 amino acids: CASSHSGSSYGYTF. The CDR3 DNA follows: TGTGCCAGCAGCCATAGTGGGTCATCATATGGCTACACCTTC.

Written as DNA, the CDR3 is TGTGCCAGCGCCCCTTTAGGGGTAGGTAATGAGCAGTTCTTC. It codes for CASAPLGVGNEQFF. The chain links TRBV7-9 to TRBJ2-1; the D gene is possibly TRBD1 (5 bases). The germline V gene has CDR1 SEHNR and CDR2 FQNEAQ (reference sequence). The ends were cut back, 8 bases at V and 7 bases at J, with 18 bases in the middle. The CDR3 contains 14 residues.

This sequence joins TRBV11-2 and TRBJ2-3; D remains ambiguous. This CDR3 comprises 15 residues. Trimming took off 2 bases at V and 0 bases at J, with 9 bases between the two ends. Germline values: CDR1 SGHAT, CDR2 FQNNGV. The CDR3 is CASSLSFSSTDTQYF. Here the CDR3 DNA reads TGTGCCAGCAGCTTATCTTTCTCTAGCACAGATACGCAGTATTTT.